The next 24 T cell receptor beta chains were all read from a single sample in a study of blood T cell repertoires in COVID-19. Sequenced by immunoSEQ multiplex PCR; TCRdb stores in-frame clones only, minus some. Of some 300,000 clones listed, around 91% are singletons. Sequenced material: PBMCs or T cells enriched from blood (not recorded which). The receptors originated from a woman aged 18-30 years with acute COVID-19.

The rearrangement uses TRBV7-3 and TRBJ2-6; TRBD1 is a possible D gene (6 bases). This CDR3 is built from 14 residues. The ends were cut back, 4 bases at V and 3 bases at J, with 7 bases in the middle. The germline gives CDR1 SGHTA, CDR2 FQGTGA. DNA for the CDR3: TGTGCCAGCAGCTCAGGGGATGGGGCCAACGTCCTGACTTTC. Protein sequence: CASSSGDGANVLTF.

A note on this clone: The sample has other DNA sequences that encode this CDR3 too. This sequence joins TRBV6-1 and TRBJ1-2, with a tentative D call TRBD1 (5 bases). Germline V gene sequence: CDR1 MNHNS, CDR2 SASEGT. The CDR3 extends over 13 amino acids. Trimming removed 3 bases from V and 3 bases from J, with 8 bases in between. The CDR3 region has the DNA TGTGCCAGCAGTGATGCGGGACACTATGGCTACACCTTC. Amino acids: CASSDAGHYGYTF.

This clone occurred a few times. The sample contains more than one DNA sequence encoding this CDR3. The CDR3 region has the DNA TGTGCCAGCAGCTCAACAGGAGCAAACACTGAAGCTTTCTTT. Its translation: CASSSTGANTEAFF. The rearrangement links TRBV5-4 to TRBJ1-1; D possibly corresponds to TRBD1 (5 bases). Per the germline V gene, CDR1 is SGHNT and CDR2 is YYREEE (reference sequence). The CDR3 sequence is 14 residues long. Between the trimmed V and J ends, which lost 3 bases and 2 bases, there was a span of 11 bases.

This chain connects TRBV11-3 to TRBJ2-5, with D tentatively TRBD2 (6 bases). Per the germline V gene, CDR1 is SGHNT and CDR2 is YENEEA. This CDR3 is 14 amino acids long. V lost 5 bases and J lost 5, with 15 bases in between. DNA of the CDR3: TGTGCCAGCAGCCCTATACTAGCTTCGGAGACCCAGTACTTC. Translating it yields CASSPILASETQYF.

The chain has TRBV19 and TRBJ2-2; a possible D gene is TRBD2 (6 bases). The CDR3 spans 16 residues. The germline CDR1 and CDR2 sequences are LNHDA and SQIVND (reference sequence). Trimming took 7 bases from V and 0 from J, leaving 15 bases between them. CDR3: CASTLMWTTNTGELFF. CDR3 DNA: TGTGCCAGTACCTTAATGTGGACTACGAACACCGGGGAGCTGTTTTTT.

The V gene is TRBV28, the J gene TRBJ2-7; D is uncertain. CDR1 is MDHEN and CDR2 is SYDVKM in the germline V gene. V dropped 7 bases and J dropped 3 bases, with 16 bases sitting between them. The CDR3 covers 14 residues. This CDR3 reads CASTQRGYYYEQYF. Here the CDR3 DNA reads TGTGCCAGCACCCAGAGAGGATACTACTACGAGCAGTACTTC.

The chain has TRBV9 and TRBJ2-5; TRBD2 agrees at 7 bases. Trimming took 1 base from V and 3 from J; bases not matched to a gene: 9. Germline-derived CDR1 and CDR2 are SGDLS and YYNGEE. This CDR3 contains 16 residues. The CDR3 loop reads CASSVRTSLGKETQYF. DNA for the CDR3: TGTGCCAGCAGCGTAAGGACTAGTTTGGGCAAAGAGACCCAGTACTTC. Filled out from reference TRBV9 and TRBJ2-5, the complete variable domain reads DSGVTQTPKHLITATGQRVTLRCSPRSGDLSVYWYQQSLDQGLQFLIQYYNGEERAKGNILERFSAQQFPDLHSELNLSSLELGDSALYFCASSVRTSLGKETQYFGPGTRLLVL.

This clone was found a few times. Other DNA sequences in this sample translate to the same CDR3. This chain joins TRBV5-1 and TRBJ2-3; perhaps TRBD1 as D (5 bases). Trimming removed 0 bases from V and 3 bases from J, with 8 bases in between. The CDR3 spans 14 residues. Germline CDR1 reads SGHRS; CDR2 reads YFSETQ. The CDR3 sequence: CASSLDQGTDTQYF. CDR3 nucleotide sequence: TGCGCCAGCAGCTTGGATCAGGGAACAGATACGCAGTATTTT.

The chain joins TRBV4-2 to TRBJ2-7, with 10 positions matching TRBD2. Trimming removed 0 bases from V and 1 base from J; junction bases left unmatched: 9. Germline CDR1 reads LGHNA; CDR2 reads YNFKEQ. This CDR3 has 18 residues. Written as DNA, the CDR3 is TGTGCCAGCAGCCAAGATTTTCGGCTAGCGGGAGTGTCCTACGAGCAGTACTTC. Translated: CASSQDFRLAGVSYEQYF.

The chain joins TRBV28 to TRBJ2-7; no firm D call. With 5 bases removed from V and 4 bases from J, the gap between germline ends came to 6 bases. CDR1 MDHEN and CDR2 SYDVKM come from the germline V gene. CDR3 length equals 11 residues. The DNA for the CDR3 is TGTGCCAGCAGTCCCGGGTACGAGCAGTACTTC. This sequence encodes CASSPGYEQYF.

For the CDR3, the DNA is TGTGCCAGCAGTTTACGCGGACAGGGCTGGCAGCCCCAGCATTTT. It codes for CASSLRGQGWQPQHF. V is TRBV27 and J is TRBJ1-5, with 8 bases fitting TRBD1. With 2 bases clipped from V and 7 bases from J, the junction kept 7 bases outside the gene matches. The CDR3 loop spans 15 amino acids. Germline values: CDR1 MNHEY, CDR2 SMNVEV (reference sequence).

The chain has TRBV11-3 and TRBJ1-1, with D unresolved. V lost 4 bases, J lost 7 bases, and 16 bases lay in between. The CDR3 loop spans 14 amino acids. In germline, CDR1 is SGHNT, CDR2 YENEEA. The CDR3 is CASSSLEEVYEAFF. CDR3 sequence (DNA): TGTGCCAGCAGCTCGCTAGAGGAAGTTTATGAAGCTTTCTTT.

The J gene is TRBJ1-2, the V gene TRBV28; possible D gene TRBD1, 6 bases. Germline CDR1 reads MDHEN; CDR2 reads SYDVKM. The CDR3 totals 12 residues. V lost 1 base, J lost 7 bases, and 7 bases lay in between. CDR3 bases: TGTGCCAGCAGTTTATCCAGGGGTGGCTACACCTTC. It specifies CASSLSRGGYTF.

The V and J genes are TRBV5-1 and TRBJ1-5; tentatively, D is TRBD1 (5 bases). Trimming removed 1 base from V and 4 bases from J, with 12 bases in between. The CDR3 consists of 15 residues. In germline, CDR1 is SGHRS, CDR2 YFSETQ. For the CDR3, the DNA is TGCGCCAGCAGCTTGTATGGGGGGGAGAATCAGCCCCAGCATTTT. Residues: CASSLYGGENQPQHF.

The CDR3 DNA is TGTGCCAGCACCCCCTGGACTGGGTCAAATCAGCCCCAGCATTTT. Its protein is CASTPWTGSNQPQHF. The chain employs TRBV7-2 and TRBJ1-5; D remains ambiguous. The CDR3 covers 15 residues. The germline V gene encodes CDR1 SGHTA and CDR2 FQGNSA. Trimming took off 7 bases at V and 4 bases at J, with 17 bases between the two ends.

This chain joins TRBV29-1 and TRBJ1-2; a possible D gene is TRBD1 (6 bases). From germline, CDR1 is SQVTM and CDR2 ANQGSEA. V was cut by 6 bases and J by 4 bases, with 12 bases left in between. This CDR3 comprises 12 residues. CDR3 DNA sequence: TGCAGCGTAACAGGGTTGGGCTATGGCTACACCTTC. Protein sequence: CSVTGLGYGYTF.

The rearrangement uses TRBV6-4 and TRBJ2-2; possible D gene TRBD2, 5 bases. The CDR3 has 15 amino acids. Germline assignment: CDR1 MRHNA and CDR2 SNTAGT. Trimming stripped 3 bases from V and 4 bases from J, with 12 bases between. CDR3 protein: CASSEEQRGTGELFF. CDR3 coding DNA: TGTGCCAGCAGTGAGGAACAACGGGGCACCGGGGAGCTGTTTTTT.

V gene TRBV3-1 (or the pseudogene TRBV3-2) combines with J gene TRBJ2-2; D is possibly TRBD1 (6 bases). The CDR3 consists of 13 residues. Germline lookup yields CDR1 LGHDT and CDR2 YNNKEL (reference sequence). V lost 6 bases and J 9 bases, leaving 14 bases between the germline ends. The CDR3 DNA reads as TGTGCCAGCAGGGGGGCAGGGGCACGGGAGCTGTTTTTT. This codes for CASRGAGARELFF.

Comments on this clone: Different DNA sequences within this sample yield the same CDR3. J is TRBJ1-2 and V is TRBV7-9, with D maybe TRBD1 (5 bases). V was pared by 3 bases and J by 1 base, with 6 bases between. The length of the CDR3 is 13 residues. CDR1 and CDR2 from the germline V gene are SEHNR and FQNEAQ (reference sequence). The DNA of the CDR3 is TGTGCCAGCAGCTTTGACAGTAACTATGGCTACACCTTC. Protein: CASSFDSNYGYTF. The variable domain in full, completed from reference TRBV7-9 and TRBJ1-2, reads DTGVSQNPRHKITKRGQNVTFRCDPISEHNRLYWYRQTLGQGPEFLTYFQNEAQLEKSRLLSDRFSAERPKGSFSTLEIQRTEQGDSAMYLCASSFDSNYGYTFGSGTRLTVV.

The CDR3 region has the DNA TGCGCCAGCAGCTGGGGCGACAGGAGCAATCAGCCCCAGCATTTT. As protein: CASSWGDRSNQPQHF. The genes are TRBV5-1 and TRBJ1-5, with a possible D match to TRBD1 (6 bases). The V and J ends lost 3 bases and 1 base respectively, with 11 bases between them. This CDR3 region has 15 residues. CDR1 and CDR2 (germline): SGHRS, YFSETQ.

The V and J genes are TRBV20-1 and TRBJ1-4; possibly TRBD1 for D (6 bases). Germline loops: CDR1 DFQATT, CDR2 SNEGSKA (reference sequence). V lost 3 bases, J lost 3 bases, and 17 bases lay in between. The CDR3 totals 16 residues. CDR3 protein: CSASSILRGANEKLFF. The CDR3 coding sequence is TGCAGTGCTAGTTCCATTCTCAGGGGAGCTAATGAAAAACTGTTTTTT.

In DNA form, the CDR3 reads TGTGCCAGCAGTGCAGATTCCGGGACAGCCAAAGGAGAGACCCAGTACTTC. Protein: CASSADSGTAKGETQYF. The chain carries TRBV28 and TRBJ2-5; 7 nucleotides agree with TRBD1. The CDR3 has 17 amino acids. Germline CDR1 MDHEN, CDR2 SYDVKM. V lost 5 bases to trimming and J lost 4 bases; unmatched junction nucleotides: 16.

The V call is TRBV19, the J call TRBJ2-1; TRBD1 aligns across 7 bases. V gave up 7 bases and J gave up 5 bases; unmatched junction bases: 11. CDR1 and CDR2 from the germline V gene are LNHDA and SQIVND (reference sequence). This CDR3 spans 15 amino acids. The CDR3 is CASKTGLAPDNEQFF. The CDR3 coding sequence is TGTGCCAGTAAGACAGGGTTGGCGCCCGACAATGAGCAGTTCTTC.

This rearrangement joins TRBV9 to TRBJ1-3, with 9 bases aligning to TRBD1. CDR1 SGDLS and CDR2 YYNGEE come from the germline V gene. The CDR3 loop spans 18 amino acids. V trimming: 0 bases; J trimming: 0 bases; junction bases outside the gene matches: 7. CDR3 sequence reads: CASSVAPGQGYSGNTIYF. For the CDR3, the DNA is TGTGCCAGCAGCGTAGCTCCGGGACAGGGTTACTCTGGAAACACCATATATTTT.